This T cell receptor beta chain is drawn from a study of T cells in Graves' hyperthyroidism and ophthalmopathy. Study-wide points: Also found in blood were most expanded thyroid clonotypes above 0.001.

Amplified regions were TCR beta CDR3 sequences from RNA transcripts. The HTBI primer set drove a first-round RT-PCR of the TCR CDR3. Via MiXCR, TCRdb re-called the multiplex PCR reads, giving one row per CDR3 protein. The table includes a few hundred thousand distinct CDR3 sequences, about 15% detected once. Patients showing uncontrolled infection, other autoimmune disease, pregnancy or lactation were ineligible. On the basis of clinical symptoms, serum thyroxine and TRAb, thyroid ultrasound and orbital computed tomography, diagnoses were made. Fresh peripheral blood, around 9.5 ml, yielded the PBMCs. The CDR3 runs 13 residues. V was shortened by 3 bases and J by 8 bases, with 11 bases between the two germline ends. The sample holds many counts of this clonotype. The antigen is unknown.

This TCR was recovered from a woman between 18 and 29 years old with Graves' hyperthyroidism that later progressed to Graves' ophthalmopathy. Material: blood. This chain joins TRBV12-3 or TRBV12-4 and TRBJ2-1; perhaps TRBD1 as D (6 bases). CDR3 loop: CASSLGRGDEQFF. CDR3 nucleotide sequence: TGTGCCAGCAGTTTGGGCAGGGGTGATGAGCAGTTCTTC.